Sequencing of this T cell receptor beta chain was carried out in a study of CD8 T cells in Susac syndrome. The CDR3 sequence is 14 residues long. With V trimmed by 5 bases and J by 0 bases, 6 bases remained unmatched. CDR1 DFQATT and CDR2 SNEGSKA come from the germline V gene (reference sequence). Reverse transcription used 0.5 to 1 ug RNA and random hexamers. TCRdb re-analysed the immunoSEQ multiplex PCR reads in MiXCR, keeping a single row per CDR3 protein. Among approximately 150,000 distinct CDR3 sequences, roughly 80% were seen once, and the ten largest hold approximately 0.51%. The rearrangement links TRBV20-1 to TRBJ2-7, with 8 bases matching TRBD1. The sequence was obtained from a human donor with multiple sclerosis. Input material: CD8+ T cells from PBMCs. The CDR3 bases are TGCAGTGCTCAGGGGGCGAGTAACTCCTACGAGCAGTACGTC. It codes for CSAQGASNSYEQYV.